The rows below give T cell receptor beta chains drawn from one sample of a study of post-analysis software for immune sequencing data. TCRdb processed the PCR reads anew with MiXCR; each CDR3 protein has one entry. The data show roughly 870,000 distinct CDR3 sequences, approximately 50% seen once. Sequencing was done on a sample of blood. These receptors all come from a girl aged 10-17 years with multiple sclerosis. The CDR3 runs from the conserved cysteine through the conserved F or W. D genes are given only for firm matches. Clone size is stated in some rows and not others, as once, few, many or a class when expanded.

D gene	clone size	CDR3 length	V gene	J gene	CDR3 protein	CDR3 DNA
TRBD2	-	16	TRBV7-2	TRBJ2-3	CASSVGLAGASDTQYF	TGTGCCAGCAGCGTCGGACTAGCGGGGGCGTCAGATACGCAGTATTTT
TRBD2	once	15	TRBV10-1	TRBJ2-1	CASSDVGLAGGEQFF	TGCGCCAGCAGTGACGTCGGACTAGCGGGAGGAGAGCAGTTCTTC
-	-	17	TRBV5-1	TRBJ2-6	CASSSPGTPSGANVLTF	TGCGCCAGCAGCTCCCCCGGGACTCCCTCTGGGGCCAACGTCCTGACTTTC
TRBD2	few	17	TRBV7-2	TRBJ2-1	CASSSHRPSGGKGEQFF	TGTGCCAGCAGCTCCCATAGGCCTAGCGGGGGGAAGGGTGAGCAGTTCTTC
-	-	13	TRBV27	TRBJ1-2	CASGLRGGYGYTF	TGTGCCAGCGGTCTCAGAGGGGGCTATGGCTACACCTTC
TRBD1	-	16	TRBV18	TRBJ1-2	CASSPSGQGAGYGYTF	TGTGCCAGCTCGCCGTCCGGACAGGGCGCGGGCTATGGCTACACCTTC
-	-	19	TRBV4-1	TRBJ2-1	CVSSQDGAAGTTSYNEQFF	TGCGTCAGCAGCCAAGATGGTGCTGCAGGGACCACCTCCTACAATGAGCAGTTCTTC
TRBD1	few	15	TRBV7-6	TRBJ2-2	CASSLGGQGAGELFF	TGTGCCAGCAGCTTAGGGGGACAGGGAGCCGGGGAGCTGTTTTTT
-	once	15	TRBV4-1	TRBJ1-1	CASSLGRPGGTEAFF	TGCGCCAGCAGCCTCGGGAGGCCGGGTGGCACTGAAGCTTTCTTT
-	-	11	TRBV12-5	TRBJ2-3	CASGLGTTQYF	TGTGCTAGTGGTTTGGGGACCACGCAGTATTTT
TRBD2	-	15	TRBV3-1	TRBJ2-7	CASSQTGLADYEQYF	TGTGCCAGCAGCCAAACGGGACTAGCGGACTACGAGCAGTACTTC
-	-	17	TRBV27	TRBJ1-2	CASSSRIIGGPNYGYTF	TGTGCCAGCAGTTCCAGGATCATAGGAGGACCTAACTATGGCTACACCTTC
-	-	14	TRBV12-3/TRBV12-4	TRBJ1-5	CASRTGRGNQPQHF	TGTGCCAGCAGAACCGGACGGGGGAATCAGCCCCAGCATTTT
-	few	16	TRBV5-1	TRBJ2-6	CASSSPQAPGANVLTF	TGCGCCAGCAGCTCACCACAGGCCCCTGGGGCCAACGTCCTGACTTTC
-	-	17	TRBV15	TRBJ2-7	CATSRGGEAGSSYEQYF	TGTGCCACCAGCAGAGGAGGGGAGGCGGGAAGCTCCTACGAGCAGTACTTC
-	-	13	TRBV7-2	TRBJ2-5	CASSPRSEETQYF	TGTGCCAGCAGCCCGCGATCGGAGGAGACCCAGTACTTC
-	-	14	TRBV7-8	TRBJ1-1	CASSFPGLGTEAFF	TGTGCCAGCAGCTTTCCGGGCCTGGGCACTGAAGCTTTCTTT
-	few	14	TRBV29-1	TRBJ2-7	CSVGGMGETYEQYF	TGCAGCGTTGGAGGTATGGGGGAAACCTACGAGCAGTACTTC
-	-	14	TRBV29-1	TRBJ2-7	CSVLLALSSYEQYF	TGCAGCGTTCTGCTAGCGCTTTCTTCCTACGAGCAGTACTTC
-	few	12	TRBV7-9	TRBJ2-7	CASSRLGYEQYF	TGTGCCAGCAGCCGTTTAGGATACGAGCAGTACTTC
TRBD2	once	15	TRBV28	TRBJ2-4	CASSLGGVGKNIRYF	TGTGCCAGCAGTTTGGGGGGGGTGGGCAAAAACATTCGGTACTTC
TRBD1	-	14	TRBV29-1	TRBJ2-5	CSVGPQGDGDEQYF	TGCAGCGTGGGACCACAGGGGGATGGCGATGAGCAGTACTTC
-	-	15	TRBV5-1	TRBJ2-7	CASSLGAGYGYEQYF	TGCGCCAGCAGCTTGGGGGCAGGGTACGGCTACGAGCAGTACTTC
TRBD2	-	13	TRBV20-1	TRBJ2-7	CSASSGGVYEQYF	TGCAGTGCTAGTAGCGGGGGGGTCTACGAGCAGTACTTC
-	few	14	TRBV20-1	TRBJ2-1	CSAGRGTTYNEQFF	TGCAGTGCTGGTAGGGGGACGACCTACAATGAGCAGTTCTTC
-	few	15	TRBV5-1	TRBJ2-6	CASFNRNSGANVLTF	TGCGCCAGCTTCAATAGAAACTCAGGGGCCAACGTCCTGACTTTC
TRBD1	-	19	TRBV5-1	TRBJ2-6	CASSLAHQGAIPGANVPTF	TGCGCCAGCAGCTTGGCACATCAGGGGGCGATCCCTGGGGCCAACGTCCCGACTTTC
-	-	12	TRBV29-1	TRBJ2-7	CSIRTDPYEQYF	TGCAGCATACGAACGGACCCCTACGAGCAGTACTTC
TRBD2	-	17	TRBV20-1	TRBJ2-3	CSARDRLAGTSTDTQYF	TGCAGTGCTAGAGACAGACTAGCGGGGACTAGCACAGATACGCAGTATTTT
-	-	12	TRBV20-1	TRBJ2-3	CSARGWGGTQYF	TGCAGTGCCAGGGGTTGGGGCGGTACGCAGTATTTT
-	-	14	TRBV29-1	TRBJ2-7	CSGRQEASSYEQYF	TGCAGTGGCCGTCAGGAGGCCTCCTCCTACGAGCAGTACTTC
TRBD1	-	14	TRBV3-1	TRBJ1-1	CASTQTGAGTEAFF	TGTGCCAGCACCCAAACAGGGGCGGGCACTGAAGCTTTCTTT
-	-	14	TRBV14	TRBJ2-1	CASSQEGGYNEQFF	TGTGCCAGCAGCCAAGAGGGCGGTTACAATGAGCAGTTCTTC
-	-	16	TRBV6-2/TRBV6-3	TRBJ2-7	CASSYSGEADSYEQYF	TGCGCCAGCAGTTACTCGGGAGAGGCGGATTCCTACGAGCAGTACTTC
-	once	16	TRBV7-9	TRBJ2-3	CASSSRPGTSTDTQYF	TGTGCCAGCAGCTCAAGACCCGGGACCAGCACAGATACGCAGTATTTT
-	-	15	TRBV5-5	TRBJ2-7	CASSPRVAGDHEQYF	TGTGCCAGCAGCCCCCGGGTAGCAGGGGACCACGAGCAGTACTTC
TRBD2	-	16	TRBV12-3/TRBV12-4	TRBJ2-7	CASSGTSGSWSYEQYF	TGTGCCAGCAGCGGGACTAGCGGGAGTTGGTCCTACGAGCAGTACTTC
-	-	14	TRBV2	TRBJ1-1	CASRQQTLNTEAFF	TGTGCCAGCAGACAGCAAACTCTGAACACTGAAGCTTTCTTT
TRBD2	-	16	TRBV3-1	TRBJ2-5	CASSQVAGGPQETQYF	TGTGCCAGCAGCCAAGTAGCGGGGGGACCCCAAGAGACCCAGTACTTC
-	-	14	TRBV7-2	TRBJ1-2	CASSLEGHSYGYTF	TGTGCCAGCAGCTTAGAGGGGCACTCCTATGGCTACACCTTC
TRBD1	few	13	TRBV20-1	TRBJ2-7	CSAREGGGDEQYF	TGCAGTGCTAGAGAAGGGGGCGGCGACGAGCAGTACTTC
-	-	15	TRBV3-1	TRBJ1-6	CASSQRQPRGSPLHF	TGTGCCAGCAGCCAACGACAGCCCAGGGGCTCACCCCTCCACTTT
TRBD2	-	16	TRBV5-1	TRBJ2-1	CASSWRTSGSTNEQFF	TGCGCCAGCAGCTGGCGGACTAGCGGGAGCACCAATGAGCAGTTCTTC
TRBD2	once	17	TRBV14	TRBJ2-1	CASSPPQWRGSYNEQFF	TGTGCCAGCAGCCCCCCGCAGTGGCGGGGGTCCTACAATGAGCAGTTCTTC
TRBD2	-	16	TRBV27	TRBJ2-7	CASSFSRRESPYEQYF	TGTGCCAGCAGTTTTAGTCGGCGGGAGAGTCCCTACGAGCAGTACTTC
-	-	15	TRBV30	TRBJ2-4	CAWSLGPRAKNIQYF	TGTGCCTGGAGTTTAGGCCCAAGGGCCAAAAACATTCAGTACTTC
-	few	14	TRBV7-2	TRBJ2-5	CASSLERLNNEQYF	TGTGCCAGCAGCTTAGAGCGGCTTAACAATGAGCAGTACTTC
-	-	16	TRBV20-1	TRBJ2-6	CSARAPRVSGANVLTF	TGCAGTGCCAGAGCCCCACGGGTCTCTGGGGCCAACGTCCTGACTTTC
-	-	17	TRBV6-1	TRBJ1-5	CASSEASGLYSNQPQHF	TGTGCCAGCAGTGAAGCTTCGGGACTTTATAGCAATCAGCCCCAGCATTTT
-	-	17	TRBV7-6	TRBJ2-1	CASSLALKGKTNNEQFF	TGTGCCAGCAGCTTAGCGCTTAAAGGGAAGACCAACAATGAGCAGTTCTTC
-	-	13	TRBV4-1	TRBJ2-1	CASSQGRREKQFF	TGCGCCAGCAGCCAAGGGCGACGGGAGAAGCAGTTCTTC
TRBD2	few	18	TRBV4-1	TRBJ2-3	CASSQAGTSGRSTDTQYF	TGCGCCAGCAGCCAGGCCGGGACTAGCGGGAGGAGCACAGATACGCAGTATTTT
-	-	13	TRBV6-4	TRBJ1-6	CASSEGEGSPLHF	TGTGCCAGCAGTGAAGGGGAGGGTTCACCCCTCCACTTT
-	few	16	TRBV20-1	TRBJ2-5	CSASMEVAAPQETQYF	TGCAGTGCTAGTATGGAGGTAGCGGCACCCCAAGAGACCCAGTACTTC
-	-	14	TRBV3-1	TRBJ2-1	CASSRDRIGSEQFF	TGTGCCAGCAGCCGAGACAGGATAGGAAGTGAGCAGTTCTTC
TRBD2	few	15	TRBV7-2	TRBJ2-5	CASSPRTSGMETQYF	TGTGCCAGCAGCCCTCGGACTAGCGGCATGGAGACCCAGTACTTC
-	-	14	TRBV20-1	TRBJ2-5	CSATPTVNQETQYF	TGCAGTGCTACTCCGACAGTTAACCAAGAGACCCAGTACTTC
TRBD1	-	18	TRBV5-1	TRBJ2-1	CASSLELDRRREYNEQFF	TGCGCCAGCAGCTTGGAGTTGGACAGGCGACGGGAATACAATGAGCAGTTCTTC
-	-	15	TRBV5-5	TRBJ1-5	CASSLTGFSNQPQHF	TGTGCCAGCAGCTTGACCGGGTTTAGCAATCAGCCCCAGCATTTT
-	-	14	TRBV20-1	TRBJ2-5	CSAGTATVQETQYF	TGCAGTGCTGGGACCGCGACGGTCCAAGAGACCCAGTACTTC